These 31 T cell receptor beta chains were all obtained from the same sample, sequenced in a study of regulatory T cells in long-lasting Graves disease. Time point reported: newly diagnosed GD, antithyroid drugs for less than 3 months. Making the TCR library involved RNA that had been extracted from PBMCs. Assembly of TCR beta libraries relied on iRepertoire HTBI primers together with Arm-PCR of CDR3 regions. TCRdb used MiXCR to reprocess the multiplex PCR reads, holding one entry per CDR3 protein. The sample records roughly 410,000 distinct CDR3 sequences, around 16% being singletons. These sequences were also reported in another study, on T cells in Graves' hyperthyroidism and ophthalmopathy.

The source material was peripheral blood mononuclear cells (PBMCs), sampled at new diagnosis, from a patient treated with antithyroid drugs. The receptors stem from a woman aged 40 to 50 with Graves disease.

This clonotype was detected ten times or more. This sequence joins TRBV29-1 and TRBJ2-1; unclear D gene. This CDR3 comprises 13 residues. Germline V gene lookup returns CDR1 SQVTM and CDR2 ANQGSEA. Trimming removed 3 bases from V and 0 bases from J, with 6 bases in between. The DNA of the CDR3 is TGCAGCGTTGAGTCTGGCTCCTACAATGAGCAGTTCTTC. As protein: CSVESGSYNEQFF.

This clonotype was seen ten or more times. This chain links TRBV5-1 with TRBJ2-2; no definite D call. CDR1 and CDR2 from the germline V gene are SGHRS and YFSETQ. Trimming removed 2 bases from V and 0 bases from J, with 5 bases in between. The CDR3 covers 14 residues. CDR3 in DNA: TGCGCCAGCAGCTTCGCAGCGAACACCGGGGAGCTGTTTTTT. Translated, it gives CASSFAANTGELFF.

This clonotype was seen a handful of times. The chain combines TRBV10-2 with TRBJ1-1; 9 bases line up with TRBD1. The ends lost 8 bases at V and 3 bases at J; junction bases unmatched: 7. Germline lookup yields CDR1 WSHSY and CDR2 SAAADI. This CDR3 comprises 14 residues. The CDR3 sequence: CASRTGQGDTEAFF. Here the CDR3 DNA reads TGCGCCAGCCGCACGGGACAGGGAGACACTGAAGCTTTCTTT.

This clonotype appeared many times. This chain joins TRBV6-2 or TRBV6-3 and TRBJ2-3, with TRBD2 matching over 7 bases. The CDR3 is made up of 16 amino acids. Germline CDR1 and CDR2: MNHEY and SVGEGT. Germline trimming cut 2 bases from V and 2 bases from J; bases unmatched to any gene: 7. The CDR3 here is CASSYQGAGDTDTQYF. In nucleotides, the CDR3 is TGTGCCAGCAGTTACCAGGGCGCGGGAGACACAGATACGCAGTATTTT.

V is TRBV4-1 and J is TRBJ2-1; the D gene is possibly TRBD2 (5 bases). This CDR3 region has 12 residues. The germline CDR1 and CDR2 sequences are MGHRA and YSYEKL. The V end lost 1 base, the J end lost 10 bases, and 8 bases lay between the germline ends. The chain's CDR3 is CASSQVASEQFF. As DNA, the CDR3 is TGCGCCAGCAGCCAAGTCGCTAGCGAGCAGTTCTTC.

This clonotype appeared many times. The chain links TRBV12-3 or TRBV12-4 to TRBJ2-3; D not resolved. The CDR3 loop spans 16 amino acids. V lost 3 bases and J lost 1, with 14 bases in between. CDR3 DNA sequence: TGTGCCAGCAGTTTCTCGCCACACGGCGGCACAGATACGCAGTATTTT. This codes for CASSFSPHGGTDTQYF.

In regard to this clonotype: Just one base apart from a much larger clone, this may be a read error. The V gene is TRBV29-1, the J gene TRBJ1-1; D is ambiguous. CDR3 length equals 11 residues. The germline gives CDR1 SQVTM, CDR2 ANQGSEA. CDR3 sequence: CSVVGNTEASF. CDR3 DNA sequence: TGCAGCGTTGTGGGGAACACTGAAGCTTCCTTT. Using reference TRBV29-1 and TRBJ1-1 for the parts outside the CDR3, the full variable domain is SAVISQKPSRDICQRGTSLTIQCQVDSQVTMMFWYRQQPGQSLTLIATANQGSEATYESGFVIDKFPISRPNLTFSTLTVSNMSPEDSSIYLCSVVGNTEASFGQGTRLTVV.

This clonotype was picked up many times. The V and J genes are TRBV30 and TRBJ2-1; 7 bases align to TRBD1. V lost 2 bases, J lost 8 bases, and 12 bases stayed unmatched. The CDR3 contains 15 residues. The germline CDR1 and CDR2 sequences are GTSNPN and SVGIG (reference sequence). For the CDR3, the DNA is TGTGCCTGGAGTATGAGTAGAGACAGGGTTGATGAGCAGTTCTTC. Protein: CAWSMSRDRVDEQFF.

The sample holds many counts of this clonotype. This chain connects TRBV12-3 or TRBV12-4 to TRBJ2-3; no clear D gene. The J call is in doubt because the DNA end fits TRBJ2-5 better. The CDR3 has 13 amino acids. The CDR3 protein is CASSFGQMGTQYF. The CDR3 nucleotides are TGTGCCAGCAGTTTTGGGCAGATGGGGACCCAGTACTTC.

This clonotype turned up a few times. The V gene is TRBV28, the J gene TRBJ1-1; TRBD1 matches 9 bases. The CDR3 totals 15 residues. The germline V gene has CDR1 MDHEN and CDR2 SYDVKM. Trimming at V came to 5 bases and at J to 3 bases, leaving 7 bases not matched to a gene. CDR3 sequence reads: CASSQETGGDTEAFF. CDR3 DNA: TGTGCCAGCAGTCAGGAGACAGGGGGAGACACTGAAGCTTTCTTT. Combining the CDR3 with reference TRBV28 and TRBJ1-1 gives the whole variable domain DVKVTQSSRYLVKRTGEKVFLECVQDMDHENMFWYRQDPGLGLRLIYFSYDVKMKEKGDIPEGYSVSREKKERFSLILESASTNQTSMYLCASSQETGGDTEAFFGQGTRLTVV.

There are a few counts of this clonotype. The J gene is TRBJ2-4, the V gene TRBV24-1; D is perhaps TRBD1 (6 bases). CDR1 and CDR2 from the germline V gene are KGHDR and SFDVKD. The germline V and J ends were trimmed by 6 bases and 0 bases, with 23 bases remaining between them. The CDR3 length is 19 residues. As DNA, the CDR3 is TGTGCCACCAGTAGGCTACTACCGACAGGAAGACTAGCCAAAAACATTCAGTACTTC. Residues: CATSRLLPTGRLAKNIQYF.

This clonotype was seen at least ten times. V and J are TRBV3-1 and TRBJ2-7, with 10 bases lining up with TRBD2. This CDR3 has 18 residues. Germline values: CDR1 LGHDT, CDR2 YNNKEL (reference sequence). J was trimmed by 1 base and V by 4 bases; bases with no gene match: 13. This chain's CDR3 is CASSPPTSSGRVSYEQYF. CDR3 nucleotides: TGTGCCAGCAGCCCCCCCACTTCTAGCGGGAGAGTGTCCTACGAGCAGTACTTC.

The sample holds many counts of this clonotype. This chain links TRBV2 with TRBJ2-1; D gene unclear. CDR3 length equals 13 residues. Trimming left V 6 bases short and J 2 bases short, with 8 bases between. Germline V gene data show CDR1 as SNHLY and CDR2 as FYNNEI. This CDR3 is CASRKRTYNEQFF. The CDR3 DNA sequence: TGTGCCAGCAGAAAACGGACCTACAATGAGCAGTTCTTC.

The gene calls are TRBV20-1 and TRBJ2-1; TRBD1 matches at 7 bases. This CDR3 spans 15 amino acids. Germline trimming cut 2 bases from V and 7 bases from J; bases unmatched to any gene: 11. Germline CDR1 and CDR2: DFQATT and SNEGSKA (reference sequence). The CDR3 region has the DNA TGCAGTGCTAGACTCCATGACAGGGATGGTAATGAGCAGTTCTTC. Translation gives CSARLHDRDGNEQFF.

This clonotype has a count of ten or more. The conserved closing phenylalanine or tryptophan is absent in this CDR3, likely reflecting a read error. V is TRBV2 and J is TRBJ1-1; TRBD1 matches 7 bases. The CDR3 loop spans 16 amino acids. Germline V gene data show CDR1 as SNHLY and CDR2 as FYNNEI. The ends lost 1 base at V and 0 bases at J; junction bases unmatched: 5. The CDR3 region has the DNA TGTGCCAGCAGTGAAGAAGGGGGACAGTTGAACACTGAAGCTTTCCTT. This gives the protein CASSEEGGQLNTEAFL.

This clonotype was seen many times. The V gene is TRBV12-3 or TRBV12-4, the J gene TRBJ2-5; 8 bases are shared with TRBD1. This CDR3 has 15 residues. V was clipped by 6 bases and J by 3 bases; unmatched bases: 9. The CDR3 loop reads CASSQKTGEEETQYF. The CDR3 DNA is TGTGCCAGCAGCCAGAAGACAGGGGAGGAAGAGACCCAGTACTTC.

Written as DNA, the CDR3 is TGTGCCAGCAGTTACGGAGCTAGCGGGCGAGTCGGGGAGCTGTTTTTT. It specifies CASSYGASGRVGELFF. The chain links TRBV6-9 to TRBJ2-2, with 8 bases fitting TRBD2. Unmatched junction bases numbered 10, after V lost 3 bases and J lost 7 bases. This CDR3 spans 16 amino acids. Germline assignment: CDR1 MNHGY and CDR2 SVAAGI.

This clonotype appeared many times. The genes are TRBV20-1 and TRBJ1-4; D ambiguous. This CDR3 is 13 amino acids long. Germline CDR1 DFQATT, CDR2 SNEGSKA (reference sequence). V was shortened by 5 bases and J by 0 bases, with 7 bases between the two germline ends. The CDR3 coding sequence is TGCAGTGCTGTGTCCGCAACTAATGAAAAACTGTTTTTT. It codes for CSAVSATNEKLFF.

The rearrangement uses TRBV24-1 and TRBJ1-2; TRBD1 matches at 8 bases. Trimming removed 3 bases from V and 11 bases from J; junction bases left unmatched: 10. Germline lookup yields CDR1 KGHDR and CDR2 SFDVKD. CDR3 size: 14 residues. The CDR3 sequence is CATSDPGAGGIYTF. The CDR3 DNA reads as TGTGCCACCAGTGATCCGGGGGCAGGGGGCATTTACACCTTC.

In its sample, this clonotype was seen many times. The rearrangement joins TRBV20-1 to TRBJ1-4, with 7 positions matching TRBD1. Germline V lookup: CDR1 DFQATT, CDR2 SNEGSKA (reference sequence). The CDR3 spans 14 residues. The trim removed 6 bases at V and 7 bases at J, leaving 11 bases unmatched. CDR3 in DNA: TGCAGTGCGGGGGATAGGGGGCTCAGTGAAAAACTGTTTTTT. Encoded protein: CSAGDRGLSEKLFF.

The chain links TRBV19 to TRBJ1-2; 8 nucleotides agree with TRBD1. This CDR3 contains 16 residues. J lost 1 base, V lost 3 bases, and 7 bases had no gene match. Germline CDR1 reads LNHDA; CDR2 reads SQIVND (reference sequence). The CDR3 sequence is CASSIGGTGINYGYTF. In DNA, the CDR3 is TGTGCCAGTAGTATCGGGGGGACAGGAATTAACTATGGCTACACCTTC.

This clonotype was seen at least ten times. This chain uses TRBV5-1 with TRBJ2-2; D could derive from TRBD1 or TRBD2 (5 bases each). In germline, CDR1 is SGHRS, CDR2 YFSETQ. This CDR3 has 14 residues. V was shortened by 4 bases and J by 4 bases, with 11 bases between the two germline ends. The CDR3 sequence is CASSPRGGTGELFF. CDR3 sequence (DNA): TGCGCCAGCAGCCCTCGTGGGGGCACCGGGGAGCTGTTTTTT.

This clonotype has at least ten counts. The CDR3 nucleotides read TGTGCCAGCAGTTACTCTGGGACAGGTCTTGAGAATGGCTACACCTTC. Translating it yields CASSYSGTGLENGYTF. The chain combines TRBV6-5 with TRBJ1-2; 8 nucleotides line up with TRBD1. V was clipped by 0 bases and J by 6 bases; unmatched bases: 9. From germline, CDR1 is MNHEY and CDR2 SVGAGI. This CDR3 has 16 residues.

Comment on this clonotype: A much bigger clone sits one base away, suggesting this may be a read error. V gene TRBV2 combines with J gene TRBJ2-3; 8 bases fit TRBD1. Germline V gives CDR1 SNHLY, CDR2 FYNNEI. This CDR3 comprises 15 residues. CDR3 protein: CASRRTGTITGTQYF. The CDR3 coding sequence is TGTGCCAGCAGAAGGACAGGGACAATCACAGGTACGCAGTATTTT.

This clonotype was detected many times. The V gene is TRBV5-1, the J gene TRBJ2-7, with 7 bases that match TRBD2. The CDR3 is 15 residues long. The V and J ends lost 3 bases and 3 bases, in that order; junction bases with no gene match: 9. The germline CDR1 and CDR2 sequences are SGHRS and YFSETQ. In nucleotides, the CDR3 is TGCGCCAGCAGCTCACAACGCACGGGGGGCTACGAGCAGTACTTC. This translates into CASSSQRTGGYEQYF.

This clonotype was observed at least ten times. The chain is built from TRBV3-1 and TRBJ2-1; D is uncertain. The V end was cut by 1 base, the J end by 9 bases, with 1 base between. CDR3 size: 10 residues. Germline CDR1 and CDR2: LGHDT and YNNKEL (reference sequence). CDR3 sequence (DNA): TGTGCCAGCAGCCAAGGTGAGCAGTTCTTC. Translating it yields CASSQGEQFF.

This clonotype appeared a few times. The chain carries TRBV5-1 and TRBJ1-5; D is perhaps TRBD1 (5 bases). The CDR3 runs 15 residues. Germline lookup yields CDR1 SGHRS and CDR2 YFSETQ. V dropped 4 bases and J dropped 4 bases, with 15 bases sitting between them. CDR3 nucleotide sequence: TGCGCCAGCAGCCGGGGGAGGGGCCCTAATCAGCCCCAGCATTTT. Protein sequence: CASSRGRGPNQPQHF.

This clonotype was counted at least ten times. The genes are TRBV7-2 and TRBJ2-5; unclear D gene. CDR3 length equals 14 residues. Germline assignment: CDR1 SGHTA and CDR2 FQGNSA. The V end lost 0 bases, the J end lost 0 bases, and 5 bases lay between the germline ends. CDR3 in amino acids: CASSLAGNQETQYF. Written as DNA, the CDR3 is TGTGCCAGCAGCTTAGCAGGGAACCAAGAGACCCAGTACTTC.

This clonotype showed up many times. V usage is TRBV5-5 and J usage is TRBJ1-2; tentatively, D is TRBD1 (6 bases). Trimming shortened V by 0 bases and J by 0 bases, and 15 bases separated the two germline ends. The CDR3 covers 17 residues. From germline, CDR1 is SGHKS and CDR2 YYEKEE (reference sequence). The CDR3 DNA follows: TGTGCCAGCAGCTTGGTCAGGGGAGGGTCGGCTAACTATGGCTACACCTTC. Protein product: CASSLVRGGSANYGYTF.

This clonotype showed up many times. This chain connects TRBV28 to TRBJ2-3, with 10 bases fitting TRBD2. Germline values: CDR1 MDHEN, CDR2 SYDVKM. CDR3 length: 15 residues. V lost 4 bases, J lost 5 bases, and 6 bases stayed unmatched. The CDR3 nucleotides read TGTGCCAGCAGTTCTACCCCTAGCGGGAGAGATACGCAGTATTTT. Translation: CASSSTPSGRDTQYF.

Ten or more counts support this clonotype. The chain links TRBV18 to TRBJ1-1; D call uncertain. The germline V gene encodes CDR1 KGHSH and CDR2 LQKENI. The CDR3 consists of 14 residues. V lost 2 bases, J lost 8 bases, and 15 bases lay in between. Written as DNA, the CDR3 is TGTGCCAGCTCACCAGAGATCGACCAGTACGAAGCTTTCTTT. Residues: CASSPEIDQYEAFF.